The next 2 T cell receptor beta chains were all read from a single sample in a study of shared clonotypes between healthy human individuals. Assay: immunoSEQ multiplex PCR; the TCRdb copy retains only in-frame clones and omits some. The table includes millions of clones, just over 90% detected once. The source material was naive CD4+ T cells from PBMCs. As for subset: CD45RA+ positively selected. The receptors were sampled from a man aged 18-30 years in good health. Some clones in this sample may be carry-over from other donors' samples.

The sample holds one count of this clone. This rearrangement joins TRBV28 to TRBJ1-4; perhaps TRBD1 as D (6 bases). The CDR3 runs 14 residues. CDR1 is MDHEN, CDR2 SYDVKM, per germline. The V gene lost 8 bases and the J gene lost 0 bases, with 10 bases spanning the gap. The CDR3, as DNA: TGTGCCAGCCTGGACAGTGCAACTAATGAAAAACTGTTTTTT. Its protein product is CASLDSATNEKLFF.

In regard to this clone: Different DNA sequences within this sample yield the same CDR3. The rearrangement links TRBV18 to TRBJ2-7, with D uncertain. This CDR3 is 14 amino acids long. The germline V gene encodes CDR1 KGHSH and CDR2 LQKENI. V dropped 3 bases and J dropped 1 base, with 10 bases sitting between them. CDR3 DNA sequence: TGTGCCAGCTCACCTAGGACCGATTCCTACGAGCAGTACTTC. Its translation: CASSPRTDSYEQYF.